Listed below are T cell receptor beta chains from one sample, sequenced in a study of regulatory T cells in long-lasting Graves disease. From the multiplex PCR reads, TCRdb called clonotypes with MiXCR, one entry per CDR3 protein. The top ten clones hold roughly a sixth of a sample with 350,000 to 500,000 distinct CDR3 sequences, 14% of them seen once. These data are also associated with another study on T cells in Graves' hyperthyroidism and ophthalmopathy.

The material sequenced was peripheral blood mononuclear cells (PBMCs), taken at new diagnosis, from a patient treated with antithyroid drugs. The receptors come from a woman aged 45-60 years with Graves disease. CDR3s include the opening cysteine and the closing phenylalanine or tryptophan. A D gene is named only where the DNA matches it firmly. Clone size appears in some rows only: once, few, many, or a class for an expanded clone.

>TRBV30|-|few|TRBJ1-2|13
CAWSVQSDYGYTF
TGTGCCTGGAGTGTACAATCAGACTATGGCTACACCTTC
>TRBV9|-|-|TRBJ1-3|13
CASSFNSGNTIYF
TGTGCCAGCAGCTTTAACTCTGGAAACACCATATATTTT
>TRBV29-1|TRBD2|many|TRBJ2-5|13
CSVEAGGQETQYF
TGCAGCGTGGAAGCGGGAGGGCAAGAGACCCAGTACTTC
>TRBV20-1|-|many|TRBJ1-1|14
CSARDPGPWREAFF
TGCAGTGCTAGAGATCCAGGCCCCTGGAGGGAAGCTTTCTTT
>TRBV6-1|TRBD1|-|TRBJ2-2|18
CAGSQRRAGQGAGGELFF
TGTGCCGGCAGTCAGCGGCGAGCGGGACAGGGGGCCGGCGGGGAGCTGTTTTTT
>TRBV27|-|many|TRBJ2-1|16
CASSPLFLELHNEQFF
TGTGCCAGCAGCCCACTCTTCTTGGAGCTCCACAATGAGCAGTTCTTC
>TRBV27|-|-|TRBJ1-2|15
CASSFQAGKHYGYTF
TGTGCCAGCAGTTTCCAGGCAGGGAAACACTATGGCTACACCTTC
>TRBV28|TRBD1|many|TRBJ2-6|18
CASSSSGTGASGANVLTF
TGTGCCAGCAGTTCTTCCGGGACAGGGGCCTCTGGGGCCAACGTCCTGACTTTC
>TRBV28|TRBD2|many|TRBJ2-1|12
CASSPLAGGKFF
TGTGCCAGCAGTCCACTAGCGGGAGGCAAATTCTTC
>TRBV4-2|TRBD2|-|TRBJ2-1|18
CASSQELAGGPFWHEQFF
TGTGCCAGCAGCCAAGAACTAGCGGGAGGGCCATTTTGGCATGAGCAGTTCTTC
>TRBV10-3|-|many|TRBJ2-7|14
CAISTGTPSYEQYF
TGTGCCATCAGCACCGGGACTCCTTCCTACGAGCAGTACTTC
>TRBV5-1|-|few|TRBJ2-3|15
CASSTRDQGTDTQYF
TGCGCCAGCAGCACCCGGGACCAGGGGACAGATACGCAGTATTTT
>TRBV2|-|many|TRBJ1-4|14
CASSDRQDNEKLFF
TGTGCCAGCAGTGATCGGCAGGATAATGAAAAACTGTTTTTT
>TRBV24-1|-|-|TRBJ1-5|14
CATSPGAGTKTQHF
TGTGCCACCAGTCCCGGGGCGGGGACTAAAACCCAGCATTTT
>TRBV6-1|-|many|TRBJ1-5|14
CASSDYSVNQPQHF
TGTGCCAGCAGTGATTACAGTGTCAATCAGCCCCAGCATTTT
>TRBV5-1|TRBD1|few|TRBJ2-7|18
CASSLWDRGLSGGYEQYF
TGCGCCAGCAGCTTGTGGGACAGGGGGCTATCAGGAGGTTACGAGCAGTACTTC
>TRBV6-1|-|-|TRBJ2-7|13
CATYGEKSYEQYF
TGTGCCACCTACGGAGAGAAATCCTACGAGCAGTACTTC
>TRBV28|TRBD2|many|TRBJ2-3|15
CASSSGTSLTDTQYF
TGTGCCAGCAGTTCCGGGACTAGCTTAACAGATACGCAGTATTTT
>TRBV2|TRBD2|few|TRBJ2-7|14
CASSNGLAGSEQYF
TGTGCCAGCAGTAATGGACTAGCGGGTAGCGAGCAGTACTTC
>TRBV27|TRBD1|many|TRBJ2-1|17
CASSLSAPGGSYNEQFF
TGTGCCAGCAGTTTATCCGCGCCAGGGGGCTCCTACAATGAGCAGTTCTTC
>TRBV20-1|TRBD1|few|TRBJ2-7|13
CSARVQGADEQYF
TGCAGTGCTAGAGTTCAGGGGGCGGACGAGCAGTACTTC
>TRBV12-3/TRBV12-4|TRBD2|many|TRBJ2-1|16
CASSSSGRSSYNEQFF
TGTGCCAGCAGCTCTAGCGGGAGGTCTTCCTACAATGAGCAGTTCTTC
>TRBV7-9|TRBD2|many|TRBJ2-1|15
CASSLAGGRINEQFF
TGTGCCAGCAGCTTGGCGGGCGGGAGGATAAATGAGCAGTTCTTC
>TRBV18|-|-|TRBJ2-5|16
CASSPSPGILQETQYF
TGTGCCAGCTCACCATCCCCGGGGATACTACAAGAGACCCAGTACTTC
>TRBV29-1|-|few|TRBJ1-4|14
CSARTGKEHEKLFF
TGCAGCGCAAGAACCGGGAAAGAACATGAAAAACTGTTTTTT
>TRBV28|-|-|TRBJ1-2|14
CASSLTYSFYGYTF
TGTGCCAGCAGTTTAACATACAGTTTTTATGGCTACACCTTC
>TRBV20-1|-|few|TRBJ1-5|12
CSARETDQPQHF
TGCAGTGCTAGAGAGACCGACCAGCCCCAGCATTTT
>TRBV30|TRBD1|many|TRBJ1-5|15
CAWRPTGGRDQPQHF
TGTGCCTGGAGACCAACAGGGGGGCGAGATCAGCCCCAGCATTTT
>TRBV27|-|-|TRBJ2-2|13
CASSLYNTGELFF
TGTGCCAGCAGTCTCTATAACACCGGGGAGCTGTTTTTT
>TRBV11-2|TRBD1|many|TRBJ2-1|14
CASSLGRGYNEQFF
TGTGCCAGCAGCTTAGGCAGGGGGTACAATGAGCAGTTCTTC
>TRBV20-1|TRBD2|many|TRBJ2-7|14
CSASPLAETYEQYF
TGCAGTGCTAGTCCACTAGCGGAAACCTACGAGCAGTACTTC
>TRBV30|-|few|TRBJ2-5|17
CAWSVLSGAGVWETQYF
TGTGCCTGGAGTGTACTGTCGGGGGCGGGAGTTTGGGAGACCCAGTACTTC
>TRBV6-1|-|many|TRBJ1-2|15
CASRLDKGPNYGYTF
TGTGCCAGCAGACTAGACAAAGGACCCAACTATGGCTACACCTTC
>TRBV5-1|-|many|TRBJ2-3|12
CASSDGSDTQYF
TGCGCCAGCAGCGACGGGTCAGATACGCAGTATTTT
>TRBV7-9|-|-|TRBJ1-4|15
CASSPLGGHNEKLFF
TGTGCCAGCAGCCCGCTGGGGGGCCATAATGAAAAACTGTTTTTT